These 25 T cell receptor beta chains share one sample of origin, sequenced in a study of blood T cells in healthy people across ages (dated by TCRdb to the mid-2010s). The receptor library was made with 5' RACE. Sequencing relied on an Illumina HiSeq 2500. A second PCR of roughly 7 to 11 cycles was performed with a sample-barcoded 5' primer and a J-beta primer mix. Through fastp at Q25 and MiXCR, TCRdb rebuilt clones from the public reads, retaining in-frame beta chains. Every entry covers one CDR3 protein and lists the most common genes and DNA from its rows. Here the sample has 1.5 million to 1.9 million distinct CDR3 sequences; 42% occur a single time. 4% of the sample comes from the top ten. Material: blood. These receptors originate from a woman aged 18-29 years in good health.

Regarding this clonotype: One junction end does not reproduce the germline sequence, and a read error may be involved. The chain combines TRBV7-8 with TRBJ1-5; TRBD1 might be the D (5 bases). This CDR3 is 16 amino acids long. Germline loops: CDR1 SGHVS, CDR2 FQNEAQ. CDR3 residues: CASSLDPAGSNPPQHF. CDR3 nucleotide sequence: TGTGCCAGCAGCTTAGATCCGGCAGGGAGTAATCCGCCCCAGCATTTT.

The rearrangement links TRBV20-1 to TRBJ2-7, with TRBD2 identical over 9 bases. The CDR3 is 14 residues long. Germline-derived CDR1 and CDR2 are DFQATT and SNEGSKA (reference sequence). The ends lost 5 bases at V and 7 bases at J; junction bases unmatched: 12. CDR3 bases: TGCAGTGCTTACTCCGGGACTAGCCTCAATGAGCAGTACTTC. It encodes CSAYSGTSLNEQYF.

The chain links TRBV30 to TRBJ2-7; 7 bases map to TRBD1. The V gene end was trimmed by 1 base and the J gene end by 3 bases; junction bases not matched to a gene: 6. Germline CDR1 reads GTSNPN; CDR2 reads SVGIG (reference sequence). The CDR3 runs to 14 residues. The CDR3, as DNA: TGTGCCTGGAGTGGACAGGGTGGGGTCTACGAGCAGTACTTC. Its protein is CAWSGQGGVYEQYF. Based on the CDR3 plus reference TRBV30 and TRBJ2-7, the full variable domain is SQTIHQWPATLVQPVGSPLSLECTVEGTSNPNLYWYRQAAGRGLQLLFYSVGIGQISSEVPQNLSASRPQDRQFILSSKKLLLSDSGFYLCAWSGQGGVYEQYFGPGTRLTVT.

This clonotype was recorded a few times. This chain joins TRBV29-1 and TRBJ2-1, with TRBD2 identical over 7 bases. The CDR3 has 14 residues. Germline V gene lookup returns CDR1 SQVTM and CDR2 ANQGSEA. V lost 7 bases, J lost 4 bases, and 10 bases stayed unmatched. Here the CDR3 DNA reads TGCAGCGGACGGGGAGGGAGGGCTTACAATGAGCAGTTCTTC. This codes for CSGRGGRAYNEQFF.

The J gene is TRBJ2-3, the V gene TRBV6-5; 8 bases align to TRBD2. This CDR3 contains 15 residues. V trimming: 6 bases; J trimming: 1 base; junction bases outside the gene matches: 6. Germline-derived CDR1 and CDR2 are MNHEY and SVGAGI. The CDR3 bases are TGTGCCAGCAGGACACTAGCGGCACGCACAGATACGCAGTATTTT. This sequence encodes CASRTLAARTDTQYF.

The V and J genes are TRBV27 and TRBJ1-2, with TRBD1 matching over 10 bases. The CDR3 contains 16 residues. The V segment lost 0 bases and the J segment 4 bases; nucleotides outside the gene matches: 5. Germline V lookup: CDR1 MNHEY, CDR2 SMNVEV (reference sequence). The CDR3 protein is CASSLSRTGGLYGYTF. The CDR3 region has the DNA TGTGCCAGCAGTTTATCACGGACAGGGGGGCTCTATGGCTACACCTTC.

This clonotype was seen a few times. For the CDR3, the DNA is TGTGCCAGCAGTGAAGTAGACAGCACAGATACGCAGTATTTT. Translating it yields CASSEVDSTDTQYF. J is TRBJ2-3 and V is TRBV25-1; no firm D call. Germline values: CDR1 MGHDK, CDR2 SYGVNS. V was trimmed by 2 bases and J by 0 bases, leaving 6 bases between them. The CDR3 is 14 residues long.

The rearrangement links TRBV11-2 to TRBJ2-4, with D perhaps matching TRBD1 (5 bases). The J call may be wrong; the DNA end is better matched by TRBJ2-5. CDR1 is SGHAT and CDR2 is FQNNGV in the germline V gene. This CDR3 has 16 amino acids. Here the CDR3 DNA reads TGTGCCAGCAGCTTACCCTTTAGACAGCAGAAAGGGACCCAGTACTTC. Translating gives CASSLPFRQQKGTQYF.

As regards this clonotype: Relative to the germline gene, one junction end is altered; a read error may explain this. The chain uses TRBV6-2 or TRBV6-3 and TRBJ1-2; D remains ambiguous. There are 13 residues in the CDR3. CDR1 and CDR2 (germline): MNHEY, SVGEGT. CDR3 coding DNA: TGTGTCAGCAGTTACTCGGGCAGAGAAGGCTACACCTTC. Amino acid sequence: CVSSYSGREGYTF.

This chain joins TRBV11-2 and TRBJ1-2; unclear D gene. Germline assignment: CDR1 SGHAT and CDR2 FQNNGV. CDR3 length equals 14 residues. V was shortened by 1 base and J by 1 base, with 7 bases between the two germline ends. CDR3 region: CASSLGQLNYGYTF. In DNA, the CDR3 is TGTGCCAGCAGCTTAGGCCAACTTAACTATGGCTACACCTTC.

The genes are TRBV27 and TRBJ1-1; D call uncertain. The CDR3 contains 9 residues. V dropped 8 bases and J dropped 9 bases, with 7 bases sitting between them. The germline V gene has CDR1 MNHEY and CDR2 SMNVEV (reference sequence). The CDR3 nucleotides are TGTGCCAGCTGCCCCAAAGCTTTCTTT. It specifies CASCPKAFF.

CDR3 sequence (DNA): TGCAGTGCTAGCCTACTAGCGGGAGGGAGGAACGAGCAGTACTTC. Translating gives CSASLLAGGRNEQYF. This sequence joins TRBV20-1 and TRBJ2-5, with 13 bases identical to TRBD2. The end of the DNA is better explained by TRBJ2-7, so the J call may be wrong. The CDR3 contains 15 residues. Germline V gene data show CDR1 as DFQATT and CDR2 as SNEGSKA (reference sequence).

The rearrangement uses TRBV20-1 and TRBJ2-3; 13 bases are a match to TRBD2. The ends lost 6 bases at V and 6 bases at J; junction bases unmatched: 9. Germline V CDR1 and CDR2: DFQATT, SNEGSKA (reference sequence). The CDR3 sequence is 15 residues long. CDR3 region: CSAPGLAGARDTQYF. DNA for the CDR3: TGCAGTGCCCCAGGACTAGCGGGGGCCAGGGATACGCAGTATTTT.

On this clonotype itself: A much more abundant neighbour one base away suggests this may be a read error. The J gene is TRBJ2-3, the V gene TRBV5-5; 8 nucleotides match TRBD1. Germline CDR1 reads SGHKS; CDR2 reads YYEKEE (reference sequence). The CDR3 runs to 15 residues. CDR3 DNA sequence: TGTGCCAGCAGCTTGGTACAGGGGGGTACAGATGCGCAGTATTTT. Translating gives CASSLVQGGTDAQYF.

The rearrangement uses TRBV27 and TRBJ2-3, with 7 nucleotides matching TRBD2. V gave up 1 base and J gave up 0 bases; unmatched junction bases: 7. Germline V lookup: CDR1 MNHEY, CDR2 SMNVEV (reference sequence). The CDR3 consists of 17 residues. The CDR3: CASSLYFREASTDTQYF. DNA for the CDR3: TGTGCCAGCAGTTTATATTTTCGGGAGGCGAGCACAGATACGCAGTATTTT.

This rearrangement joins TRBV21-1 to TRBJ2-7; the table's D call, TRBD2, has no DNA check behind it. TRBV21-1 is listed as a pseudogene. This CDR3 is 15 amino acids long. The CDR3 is CASGSPSGRAYEQYF. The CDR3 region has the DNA TGTGCCAGCGGCAGCCCTAGCGGGAGGGCCTACGAGCAGTACTTC.

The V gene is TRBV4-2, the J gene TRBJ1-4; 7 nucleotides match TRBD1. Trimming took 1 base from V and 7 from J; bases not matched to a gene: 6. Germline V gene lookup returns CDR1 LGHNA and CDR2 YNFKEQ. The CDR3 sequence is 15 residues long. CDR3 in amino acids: CASSQVTGLGEKLFF. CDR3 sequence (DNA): TGTGCCAGCAGCCAAGTGACAGGGTTAGGTGAAAAACTGTTTTTT.

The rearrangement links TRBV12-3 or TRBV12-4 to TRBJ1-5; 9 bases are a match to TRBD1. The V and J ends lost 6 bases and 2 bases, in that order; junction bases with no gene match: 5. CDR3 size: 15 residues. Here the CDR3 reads CASRQGASRNQPQHF. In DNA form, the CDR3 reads TGTGCCAGCAGACAGGGGGCGAGTCGCAATCAGCCCCAGCATTTT.

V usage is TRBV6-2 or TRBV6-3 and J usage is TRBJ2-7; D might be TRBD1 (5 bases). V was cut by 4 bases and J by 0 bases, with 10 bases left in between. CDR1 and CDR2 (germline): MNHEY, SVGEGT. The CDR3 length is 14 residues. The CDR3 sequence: CASSLTVLSYEQYF. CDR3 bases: TGTGCCAGCAGTTTGACAGTTCTCTCCTACGAGCAGTACTTC.

The CDR3 reads CASRTNPGLDEQFF. Written as DNA, the CDR3 is TGTGCCAGCAGGACAAACCCAGGCCTGGATGAGCAGTTCTTC. The rearrangement links TRBV28 to TRBJ2-1; unclear D gene. The germline V and J ends were trimmed by 6 bases and 8 bases, with 17 bases remaining between them. In germline, CDR1 is MDHEN, CDR2 SYDVKM. The length of the CDR3 is 14 residues. Full variable domain (missing parts from reference TRBV28 and TRBJ2-1): DVKVTQSSRYLVKRTGEKVFLECVQDMDHENMFWYRQDPGLGLRLIYFSYDVKMKEKGDIPEGYSVSREKKERFSLILESASTNQTSMYLCASRTNPGLDEQFFGPGTRLTVL.

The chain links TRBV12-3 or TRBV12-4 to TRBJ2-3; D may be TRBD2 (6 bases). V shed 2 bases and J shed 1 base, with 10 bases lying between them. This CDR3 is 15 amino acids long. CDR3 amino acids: CASSLTGEGTDTQYF. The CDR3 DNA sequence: TGTGCCAGCAGTTTAACGGGGGAGGGCACAGATACGCAGTATTTT.

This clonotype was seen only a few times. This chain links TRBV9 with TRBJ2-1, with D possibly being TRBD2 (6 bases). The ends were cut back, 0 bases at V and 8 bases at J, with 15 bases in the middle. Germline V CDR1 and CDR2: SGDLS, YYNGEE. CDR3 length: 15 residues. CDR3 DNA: TGTGCCAGCAGCGTAGCCGGGGGTGAAATAGATGAGCAGTTCTTC. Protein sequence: CASSVAGGEIDEQFF.

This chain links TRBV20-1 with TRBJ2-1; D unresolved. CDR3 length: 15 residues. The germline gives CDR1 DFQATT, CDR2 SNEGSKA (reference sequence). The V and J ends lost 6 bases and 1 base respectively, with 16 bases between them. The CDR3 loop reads CSAPVTQQSYNEQFF. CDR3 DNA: TGCAGTGCGCCGGTTACCCAACAGTCCTACAATGAGCAGTTCTTC.

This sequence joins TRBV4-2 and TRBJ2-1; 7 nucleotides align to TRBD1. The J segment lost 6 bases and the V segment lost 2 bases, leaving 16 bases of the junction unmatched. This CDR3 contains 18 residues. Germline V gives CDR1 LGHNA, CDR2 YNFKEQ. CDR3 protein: CASSQTPIQGLRGNEQFF. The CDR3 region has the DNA TGTGCCAGCAGCCAAACCCCAATACAGGGGTTAAGGGGCAATGAGCAGTTCTTC.

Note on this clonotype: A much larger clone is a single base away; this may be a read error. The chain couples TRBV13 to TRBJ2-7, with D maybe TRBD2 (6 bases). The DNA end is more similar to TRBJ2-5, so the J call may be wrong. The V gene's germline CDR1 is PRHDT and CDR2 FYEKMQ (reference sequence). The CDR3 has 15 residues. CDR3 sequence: CASSAGRGNGETQYF. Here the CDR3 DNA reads TGTGCCAGCAGCGCGGGACGGGGAAATGGAGAGACCCAGTACTTC.